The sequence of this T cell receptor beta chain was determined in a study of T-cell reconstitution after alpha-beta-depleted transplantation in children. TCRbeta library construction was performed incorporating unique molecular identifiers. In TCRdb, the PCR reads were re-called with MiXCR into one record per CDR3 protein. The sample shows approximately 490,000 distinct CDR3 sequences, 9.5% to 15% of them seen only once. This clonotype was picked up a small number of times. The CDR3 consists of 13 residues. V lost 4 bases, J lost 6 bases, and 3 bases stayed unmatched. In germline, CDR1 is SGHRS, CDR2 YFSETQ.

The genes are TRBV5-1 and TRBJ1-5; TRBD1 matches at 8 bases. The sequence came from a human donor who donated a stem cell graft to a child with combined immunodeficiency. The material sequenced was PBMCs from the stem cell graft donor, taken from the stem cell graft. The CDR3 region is CASSEGQAQPQHF. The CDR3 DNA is TGCGCCAGCAGCGAGGGACAGGCTCAGCCCCAGCATTTT.